The 22 T cell receptor beta chains below were found in one sample sequenced in a study of T cell changes during pregnancy in multiple sclerosis. TCRdb's table, derived via immunoSEQ multiplex PCR, lists solely in-frame clones and lacks some. There are tens of thousands of clones in the sample; 90% occur only once, and about 5.1% lies in the top ten. The specimen comprised peripheral blood, sampled after pregnancy. The receptors stem from a female donor in good health, enrolled as a control in a pregnancy study.

The chain recombines TRBV9 with TRBJ2-5, with 10 bases lining up with TRBD2. The CDR3 extends over 15 amino acids. After removal of 2 bases from V and 5 bases from J, the junction contained 6 bases not matched to a gene. In germline, CDR1 is SGDLS, CDR2 YYNGEE. CDR3 sequence (DNA): TGTGCCAGCAGCGTGGCTAGCGGGGGTTGGGAGACCCAGTACTTC. Its protein product is CASSVASGGWETQYF. Variable domain in full (rest from reference TRBV9 and TRBJ2-5): DSGVTQTPKHLITATGQRVTLRCSPRSGDLSVYWYQQSLDQGLQFLIQYYNGEERAKGNILERFSAQQFPDLHSELNLSSLELGDSALYFCASSVASGGWETQYFGPGTRLLVL.

The rearrangement joins TRBV19 to TRBJ2-2, with unresolved D. From germline, CDR1 is LNHDA and CDR2 SQIVND (reference sequence). The CDR3 length is 13 residues. The germline V and J ends were trimmed by 4 bases and 1 base, with 4 bases remaining between them. The CDR3 loop is CASSTRNTGELFF. CDR3 coding DNA: TGTGCCAGTAGTACTAGGAACACCGGGGAGCTGTTTTTT.

V gene TRBV6-6 combines with J gene TRBJ2-7; 7 bases agree with TRBD1. The CDR3 has 12 amino acids. Germline CDR1 MNHNY, CDR2 SVGAGI (reference sequence). Germline trimming cut 7 bases from V and 5 bases from J; bases unmatched to any gene: 5. The CDR3 loop reads CASKTGHHEQYF. The CDR3 DNA follows: TGTGCCAGCAAGACAGGGCACCACGAGCAGTACTTC.

This clone was seen only once. The chain combines TRBV19 with TRBJ2-2; TRBD1 agrees at 10 bases. V lost 7 bases and J lost 3; bases outside the gene matches: 8. Looked up from germline, CDR1 is LNHDA and CDR2 is SQIVND (reference sequence). This CDR3 spans 16 amino acids. CDR3 residues: CASIHKDRGDTGELFF. The DNA for the CDR3 is TGTGCCAGTATCCACAAGGACAGGGGGGACACCGGGGAGCTGTTTTTT.

Written as DNA, the CDR3 is TGCGCCAGCAGCCATCGGACAGGGCAGGTGACCCAGTACTTC. Translation: CASSHRTGQVTQYF. This sequence joins TRBV4-1 and TRBJ2-5; TRBD1 matches 8 bases. This CDR3 has 14 amino acids. After removal of 3 bases from V and 7 bases from J, the junction contained 7 bases not matched to a gene. Germline loops: CDR1 MGHRA, CDR2 YSYEKL.

This clone came up once. This chain joins TRBV13 and TRBJ2-7; 7 bases agree with TRBD1. The J segment lost 12 bases and the V segment lost 4 bases, leaving 9 bases of the junction unmatched. This CDR3 contains 12 residues. Per germline, CDR1 PRHDT and CDR2 FYEKMQ (reference sequence). CDR3 sequence: CASSSGQALTYF. The CDR3 bases are TGTGCCAGCAGCTCCGGACAGGCCTTAACGTACTTC.

This clone was seen a handful of times. This chain joins TRBV7-9 and TRBJ1-2; TRBD1 is a possible D gene (6 bases). The CDR3 spans 16 residues. V lost 5 bases and J 3 bases, leaving 19 bases between the germline ends. Germline values: CDR1 SEHNR, CDR2 FQNEAQ (reference sequence). CDR3 DNA sequence: TGTGCCAGCAGCCCCGCCAGGGGACCCAGGGACTATGGCTACACCTTC. Its translation is CASSPARGPRDYGYTF.

This rearrangement joins TRBV4-1 to TRBJ1-5; TRBD1 aligns across 10 bases. The germline V gene encodes CDR1 MGHRA and CDR2 YSYEKL. The CDR3 is 17 residues long. The junction had 10 bases not matched to a gene; V was cut back by 3 bases and J by 5 bases. The CDR3 DNA reads TGCGCCAGCAGCCATTCTCCCCCGGACAGGGGGGATCAGCCCCAGCATTTT. Protein: CASSHSPPDRGDQPQHF.

The V and J genes are TRBV5-4 and TRBJ1-6; 8 bases fit TRBD1. Germline assignment: CDR1 SGHNT and CDR2 YYREEE (reference sequence). This CDR3 spans 16 amino acids. Losses at the gene ends were 2 bases for V and 7 bases for J; bases not matched to a gene: 8. The CDR3 loop reads CASSFSPGQVNSPLHF. The CDR3 DNA sequence: TGTGCCAGCAGCTTTTCACCGGGACAGGTGAATTCACCCCTCCACTTT.

The count of this clone is one. V is TRBV28 and J is TRBJ1-5; D uncertain. The germline gives CDR1 MDHEN, CDR2 SYDVKM. The V end lost 2 bases, the J end lost 8 bases, and 10 bases lay between the germline ends. The CDR3 is made up of 13 amino acids. The CDR3: CASSLAGWEPQHF. The CDR3 region has the DNA TGTGCCAGCAGTTTAGCGGGTTGGGAGCCCCAGCATTTT.

The sample holds one count of this clone. V is TRBV6-4 and J is TRBJ2-1; 7 nucleotides match TRBD1. CDR1 and CDR2 from the germline V gene are MRHNA and SNTAGT. V dropped 5 bases and J dropped 4; count of bases not matched to a gene: 5. The CDR3 is 14 amino acids. The CDR3 nucleotides read TGTGCCAGCAGTATTGGGACAGAATACAATGAGCAGTTCTTC. It codes for CASSIGTEYNEQFF.

The chain is built from TRBV6-5 and TRBJ1-3; perhaps TRBD1 as D (5 bases). CDR3 length equals 14 residues. Germline V gene sequence: CDR1 MNHEY, CDR2 SVGAGI. Trimming took 6 bases from V and 1 from J, leaving 10 bases between them. For the CDR3, the DNA is TGTGCCAGCAGGTCCGGGGGGTCTGGAAACACCATATATTTT. Protein: CASRSGGSGNTIYF.

This clone has just one count. V and J are TRBV28 and TRBJ1-5; no firm D call. Trimming left V 3 bases short and J 1 base short, with 10 bases between. Germline V gene sequence: CDR1 MDHEN, CDR2 SYDVKM. The CDR3 loop spans 15 amino acids. In DNA, the CDR3 is TGTGCCAGCAGTTTCGGCGAGGGAAGCAATCAGCCCCAGCATTTT. Translated, it gives CASSFGEGSNQPQHF.

This clone was recorded once. This chain joins TRBV5-6 and TRBJ2-7, with 14 bases matching TRBD2. Germline-derived CDR1 and CDR2 are SGHDT and YYEEEE. This CDR3 comprises 16 residues. With 3 bases clipped from V and 2 bases from J, the junction kept 4 bases outside the gene matches. The CDR3 loop reads CASSWTSGGPPYEQYF. DNA of the CDR3: TGTGCCAGCAGCTGGACTAGCGGGGGGCCCCCCTACGAGCAGTACTTC.

The chain is built from TRBV5-5 and TRBJ1-5; 7 bases are shared with TRBD1. Germline lookup yields CDR1 SGHKS and CDR2 YYEKEE (reference sequence). J gave up 4 bases and V 4 bases, and 2 bases lay outside the gene matches. The CDR3 loop spans 13 amino acids. CDR3 loop: CASSLQGNQPQHF. As DNA, the CDR3 is TGTGCCAGCAGCCTACAGGGGAATCAGCCCCAGCATTTT.

The chain combines TRBV13 with TRBJ2-2, with TRBD1 as a possible D gene (5 bases). V was pared by 5 bases and J by 1 base, with 20 bases between. The CDR3 contains 18 residues. Germline V gene lookup returns CDR1 PRHDT and CDR2 FYEKMQ (reference sequence). The CDR3 nucleotides read TGTGCCAGCAGCATCATTTCTCGACAGCTAGTGAACACCGGGGAGCTGTTTTTT. Its protein is CASSIISRQLVNTGELFF.

The chain joins TRBV4-2 to TRBJ2-3, with D perhaps TRBD2 (6 bases). CDR1 and CDR2 from the germline V gene are LGHNA and YNFKEQ. The CDR3 has 14 residues. The V end lost 4 bases, the J end lost 6 bases, and 14 bases lay between the germline ends. CDR3 region: CASSRLLAFDTQYF. CDR3 bases: TGTGCCAGCAGCCGCTTACTAGCTTTTGATACGCAGTATTTT.

As DNA, the CDR3 is TGTGCCTGGAGTGTGGCTAGCGGCACAGATACGCAGTATTTT. Translation: CAWSVASGTDTQYF. The rearrangement joins TRBV30 to TRBJ2-3, with D perhaps matching TRBD2 (6 bases). This CDR3 comprises 14 residues. Trimming pared 0 bases from V and 1 base from J, leaving 8 bases between. The V gene's germline CDR1 is GTSNPN and CDR2 SVGIG (reference sequence). Drawing the rest from reference TRBV30 and TRBJ2-3, the complete variable domain is SQTIHQWPATLVQPVGSPLSLECTVEGTSNPNLYWYRQAAGRGLQLLFYSVGIGQISSEVPQNLSASRPQDRQFILSSKKLLLSDSGFYLCAWSVASGTDTQYFGPGTRLTVL.

The chain carries TRBV19 and TRBJ2-3; D is ambiguous. Trimming cost V 5 bases and J 5 bases, with 14 bases left between them. CDR3 length: 14 amino acids. CDR1 and CDR2 (germline): LNHDA, SQIVND (reference sequence). CDR3 sequence (DNA): TGTGCCAGTAGTGCCGGCACGAGAGGAGATACGCAGTATTTT. Its protein product is CASSAGTRGDTQYF.

The CDR3 loop reads CASSVGEAVTDTQYF. DNA for the CDR3: TGTGCCAGCAGCGTAGGAGAAGCGGTCACAGATACGCAGTATTTT. The chain employs TRBV9 and TRBJ2-3, with D tentatively TRBD2 (5 bases). The CDR3 length is 15 residues. The germline V and J ends were trimmed by 0 bases and 2 bases, with 10 bases remaining between them. From germline, CDR1 is SGDLS and CDR2 YYNGEE.

This CDR3 reads CASSLAGILNEQFF. CDR3 DNA: TGTGCCAGCAGCTTGGCAGGGATCCTAAATGAGCAGTTCTTC. The chain uses TRBV5-4 and TRBJ2-1; weak D call: TRBD1 (5 bases). The CDR3 runs to 14 residues. Germline CDR1 and CDR2: SGHNT and YYREEE (reference sequence). The germline V and J ends were trimmed by 0 bases and 7 bases, with 11 bases remaining between them.

V is TRBV18 and J is TRBJ1-2; 7 nucleotides agree with TRBD1. Germline V lookup: CDR1 KGHSH, CDR2 LQKENI. The J segment lost 0 bases and the V segment lost 2 bases, leaving 12 bases of the junction unmatched. The CDR3 loop spans 18 amino acids. DNA of the CDR3: TGTGCCAGCTCACCAATTAGGGGGCGAATGGTTTCTAACTATGGCTACACCTTC. The encoded protein is CASSPIRGRMVSNYGYTF.